A single sample is the source of the 6 T cell receptor beta chains below, sequenced in a study of OX40 agonist ivuxolimab in advanced cancers. Produced via immunoSEQ multiplex PCR; TCRdb's table is partial and in-frame only. Of about 88,000 clones in the sample, 80% to 90% were seen once. Specimen: CD4+ or CD8+ T cells sorted from blood, collected in a trial of the OX40 agonist ivuxolimab. All receptors come from an adult with an advanced solid tumor such as melanoma, head and neck, liver or kidney cancer.

The V call is TRBV2, the J call TRBJ2-5; maybe TRBD2 (5 bases). The CDR3 totals 12 residues. With 6 bases removed from V and 2 bases from J, the gap between germline ends came to 7 bases. Germline assignment: CDR1 SNHLY and CDR2 FYNNEI. This CDR3 is CASRLAQETQYF. Here the CDR3 DNA reads TGTGCCAGCAGGTTAGCGCAAGAGACCCAGTACTTC.

The V gene is TRBV11-2, the J gene TRBJ2-5; 12 bases match TRBD2. From germline, CDR1 is SGHAT and CDR2 FQNNGV. This CDR3 spans 17 amino acids. The junction had 9 bases not matched to a gene; V was cut back by 0 bases and J by 7 bases. CDR3 coding DNA: TGTGCCAGCAGCTTAGATCGGGCTAGCGGGAGGGCCGGGACCCAGTACTTC. It specifies CASSLDRASGRAGTQYF.

This clone has only a few counts. This chain connects TRBV27 to TRBJ2-7; 9 nucleotides line up with TRBD1. Germline assignment: CDR1 MNHEY and CDR2 SMNVEV (reference sequence). The CDR3 length is 18 residues. With 4 bases clipped from V and 0 bases from J, the junction kept 13 bases outside the gene matches. The DNA of the CDR3 is TGTGCCAGCAGTTATCGACAGGGGGTTCGCCATAGCTCCTACGAGCAGTACTTC. Translation: CASSYRQGVRHSSYEQYF.

The J gene is TRBJ1-1, the V gene TRBV13; 7 bases map to TRBD1. V shed 0 bases, J shed 7 bases, and the junction held 8 bases outside the gene matches. The CDR3 runs to 15 residues. Per the germline V gene, CDR1 is PRHDT and CDR2 is FYEKMQ (reference sequence). The CDR3 is CASSLGLGDSGEAFF. The CDR3 coding sequence is TGTGCCAGCAGCTTAGGCTTAGGGGACAGCGGTGAAGCTTTCTTT.

The rearrangement uses TRBV6-1 and TRBJ2-1, with 8 bases aligning to TRBD2. V lost 4 bases and J lost 10; bases outside the gene matches: 12. Germline V gene lookup returns CDR1 MNHNS and CDR2 SASEGT. The CDR3 runs to 15 residues. CDR3 amino acids: CASSARGGTSGEQFF. The CDR3 nucleotides are TGTGCCAGCAGTGCTCGGGGGGGAACCTCGGGAGAGCAGTTCTTC.

V is TRBV6-1 and J is TRBJ2-3; D is unclear. The V and J ends lost 7 bases and 2 bases respectively, with 10 bases between them. Germline assignment: CDR1 MNHNS and CDR2 SASEGT. This CDR3 contains 13 residues. DNA of the CDR3: TGTGCCAGCAAAAGCAAGGCCACAGATACGCAGTATTTT. It is translated as CASKSKATDTQYF.